This T cell receptor (beta chain) was documented in a study of T cell clones after liver transplantation. Study results and caveats: A larger donor-reactive than third-party decline suggested partial antigen-specific deletion. Migration into the graft, not deletion, may explain lost graft donor-reactive T cells.

The protocol was immunoSEQ multiplex PCR, while the TCRdb copy is restricted to in-frame clones and leaves out a portion. The sample shows around 20,000 clones, 80% to 90% of them seen only once. A word on this clone: Its antigen is not identified.

Germline values: CDR1 GTSNPN, CDR2 SVGIG (reference sequence). With 1 base removed from V and 4 bases from J, the gap between germline ends came to 16 bases. CDR3 length: 15 residues. CD3+CD4+ and CD3+CD8+ cells were FACS-sorted from thawed unstimulated PBMCs. The clonotype was recovered from a human patient who received a liver transplant. The graft donor may account for some of the T cells. The chain carries TRBV30 and TRBJ1-2; D not certain. The source was CD8+ T cells from blood, collected roughly 3.5 years after liver transplant. CDR3 DNA sequence: TGTGCCTGGAGTGACATCAATCCGCTCGTCTATGGCTACACCTTC. Translation: CAWSDINPLVYGYTF.